The next 23 T cell receptor beta chains were all read from a single sample in a study of beta chain features in type 1 diabetes. What was sequenced were expressed TCRB transcripts, since all of the isolated RNA had been reverse transcribed. Method: immunoSEQ multiplex PCR; TCRdb's copy keeps in-frame clones and lacks some. The table records 900,000 or so clones, 17% of them present only once. Sequences were obtained from naive CD4+ T cells from blood. The origin of the receptors is a woman between 18 and 29 years old in good health.

This clone was seen only a few times. The chain joins TRBV7-2 to TRBJ2-1; no clear D gene. Trimming removed 0 bases at V and 7 bases at J, with 7 bases between. Germline CDR1 SGHTA, CDR2 FQGNSA. This CDR3 has 13 amino acids. CDR3 sequence: CASSLARTNEQFF. CDR3 DNA sequence: TGTGCCAGCAGCTTAGCGAGAACTAATGAGCAGTTCTTC.

The chain is built from TRBV5-4 and TRBJ1-1, with D perhaps TRBD1 (6 bases). Germline CDR1 reads SGHNT; CDR2 reads YYREEE (reference sequence). This CDR3 is built from 13 residues. V was clipped by 4 bases and J by 3 bases, with 10 bases between them. DNA for the CDR3: TGTGCCAGCAGCGCCAGGGGTCACACTGAAGCTTTCTTT. Its translation: CASSARGHTEAFF.

The J gene is TRBJ1-2, the V gene TRBV7-3; D remains unclear. V was pared by 5 bases and J by 4 bases, with 14 bases between. This CDR3 comprises 14 residues. Germline CDR1 and CDR2: SGHTA and FQGTGA. CDR3 DNA sequence: TGTGCCAGCAGCCATCCACCTATCGGCTATGGCTACACCTTC. Translating it yields CASSHPPIGYGYTF.

This clone was counted a few times. The V call is TRBV2, the J call TRBJ2-7; perhaps TRBD1 as D (6 bases). Per the germline V gene, CDR1 is SNHLY and CDR2 is FYNNEI. V lost 1 base to trimming and J lost 3 bases, with 10 bases between them. CDR3 length: 14 amino acids. This chain's CDR3 is CASSEGQANYEQYF. CDR3 nucleotides: TGTGCCAGCAGTGAAGGACAGGCGAACTACGAGCAGTACTTC.

In nucleotides, the CDR3 is TGTGCCAGCAGACCCGGACTCACCACCGGGGAGCTGTTTTTT. Amino acids: CASRPGLTTGELFF. The chain links TRBV7-3 to TRBJ2-2, with D perhaps TRBD2 (5 bases). Trimming shortened V by 6 bases and J by 4 bases, and 12 bases separated the two germline ends. From germline, CDR1 is SGHTA and CDR2 FQGTGA. The CDR3 runs 14 residues. The variable domain in full, completed from reference TRBV7-3 and TRBJ2-2, reads GAGVSQTPSNKVTEKGKYVELRCDPISGHTALYWYRQSLGQGPEFLIYFQGTGAADDSGLPNDRFFAVRPEGSVSTLKIQRTERGDSAVYLCASRPGLTTGELFFGEGSRLTVL.

V is TRBV18 and J is TRBJ1-5; 7 bases map to TRBD1. This CDR3 region has 14 residues. J gave up 7 bases and V 3 bases, and 6 bases lay outside the gene matches. From germline, CDR1 is KGHSH and CDR2 LQKENI. The CDR3 here is CASSPTGWDQPQHF. The DNA for the CDR3 is TGTGCCAGCTCACCGACAGGGTGGGACCAGCCCCAGCATTTT.

The V call is TRBV6-5, the J call TRBJ2-3; the D is unclear. Trimming shortened V by 4 bases and J by 1 base, and 9 bases separated the two germline ends. The CDR3 is 14 residues long. Germline loops: CDR1 MNHEY, CDR2 SVGAGI. The CDR3 spells CASSFLRGTDTQYF. CDR3 DNA: TGTGCCAGCAGTTTTCTCCGGGGCACAGATACGCAGTATTTT.

V usage is TRBV6-1 and J usage is TRBJ1-5, with D uncertain. Germline V gene lookup returns CDR1 MNHNS and CDR2 SASEGT. CDR3 length: 13 amino acids. V dropped 2 bases and J dropped 4 bases, with 6 bases sitting between them. The DNA for the CDR3 is TGTGCCAGCAGTGAACGGGTGAATCAGCCCCAGCATTTT. Encoded protein: CASSERVNQPQHF.

This clone has only a few counts. This sequence joins TRBV7-3 and TRBJ2-5; TRBD2 might be the D (6 bases). Germline CDR1 and CDR2: SGHTA and FQGTGA. V was trimmed by 2 bases and J by 5 bases, leaving 12 bases between them. The CDR3 spans 14 residues. The CDR3 coding sequence is TGTGCCAGCAGCTTAGACGGAGGGTCGGAGACCCAGTACTTC. Translation: CASSLDGGSETQYF.

This clone was counted between two and nine times. Here the CDR3 reads CASSPNPGGSAGSWNTEAFF. CDR3 in DNA: TGTGCCAGCTCACCAAATCCCGGGGGTTCAGCGGGGTCCTGGAACACTGAAGCTTTCTTT. The genes are TRBV18 and TRBJ1-1; tentatively, D is TRBD1 (5 bases). CDR3 length: 20 residues. Trimming left V 2 bases short and J 1 base short, with 26 bases between. The germline CDR1 and CDR2 sequences are KGHSH and LQKENI.

This clone was picked up a small number of times. The chain uses TRBV28 and TRBJ2-5, with a tentative D call TRBD1 (6 bases). CDR3 length: 15 residues. Germline V gene sequence: CDR1 MDHEN, CDR2 SYDVKM. Trimming removed 6 bases from V and 6 bases from J, with 20 bases in between. The CDR3 loop reads CASSLAATGTKTQYF. The DNA for the CDR3 is TGTGCCAGCAGCCTCGCGGCAACAGGGACGAAGACCCAGTACTTC.

This rearrangement joins TRBV5-1 to TRBJ2-2; 13 bases are a match to TRBD2. V shed 2 bases, J shed 4 bases, and the junction held 5 bases outside the gene matches. Germline CDR1 is SGHRS and CDR2 is YFSETQ. CDR3 length equals 17 residues. The CDR3 region is CASSLTGTSGTTGELFF. CDR3 DNA: TGCGCCAGCAGCTTAACCGGGACTAGCGGGACCACCGGGGAGCTGTTTTTT.

The chain carries TRBV4-1 and TRBJ1-4, with D unresolved. The CDR3 totals 15 residues. With 3 bases removed from V and 7 bases from J, the gap between germline ends came to 15 bases. The germline CDR1 and CDR2 sequences are MGHRA and YSYEKL. Written as DNA, the CDR3 is TGCGCCAGCAGCCATGTACGAGGTGGGAGTGAAAAACTGTTTTTT. This gives the protein CASSHVRGGSEKLFF.

This clone was seen a few times. The CDR3 bases are TGTGCCAGCAGCTTTAGGGTTTTGGTCACTGAAGCTTTCTTT. Amino acids: CASSFRVLVTEAFF. The rearrangement joins TRBV7-9 to TRBJ1-1, with D unresolved. This CDR3 region has 14 residues. Germline V gene lookup returns CDR1 SEHNR and CDR2 FQNEAQ (reference sequence). The V gene lost 3 bases and the J gene lost 4 bases, with 12 bases spanning the gap.

The chain is built from TRBV5-4 and TRBJ2-7, with 7 bases lining up with TRBD1. The CDR3 runs to 13 residues. V dropped 3 bases and J dropped 3; count of bases not matched to a gene: 3. Germline V CDR1 and CDR2: SGHNT, YYREEE (reference sequence). This chain's CDR3 is CASSSDRYYEQYF. The CDR3 DNA sequence: TGTGCCAGCAGCTCGGACAGGTACTACGAGCAGTACTTC.

The chain has TRBV7-9 and TRBJ2-5; 15 bases map to TRBD2. Germline assignment: CDR1 SEHNR and CDR2 FQNEAQ (reference sequence). With 8 bases clipped from V and 4 bases from J, the junction kept 11 bases outside the gene matches. There are 17 residues in the CDR3. The CDR3 DNA is TGTGCCAGCGCCCCGGGACTAGCGGGAGGTAGGGCAGAGACCCAGTACTTC. Residues: CASAPGLAGGRAETQYF.

This clone was counted a few times. Distinct nucleotide sequences in the sample also encode this CDR3. The rearrangement links TRBV9 to TRBJ2-1; D remains ambiguous. The germline V gene has CDR1 SGDLS and CDR2 YYNGEE. This CDR3 is 15 amino acids long. V dropped 0 bases and J dropped 0 bases, with 7 bases sitting between them. CDR3 DNA sequence: TGTGCCAGCAGCGTAGCCCCTGGCTCCTACAATGAGCAGTTCTTC. Translated, it gives CASSVAPGSYNEQFF. Full variable domain (rest looked up from reference TRBV9 and TRBJ2-1): DSGVTQTPKHLITATGQRVTLRCSPRSGDLSVYWYQQSLDQGLQFLIQYYNGEERAKGNILERFSAQQFPDLHSELNLSSLELGDSALYFCASSVAPGSYNEQFFGPGTRLTVL.

The J gene is TRBJ2-1, the V gene TRBV5-1; D possibly corresponds to TRBD2 (6 bases). Trimming shortened V by 4 bases and J by 0 bases, and 17 bases separated the two germline ends. CDR3 length: 17 amino acids. CDR1 and CDR2 (germline): SGHRS, YFSETQ. CDR3 loop: CASSKPTGLSSYNEQFF. The DNA of the CDR3 is TGCGCCAGCAGCAAGCCTACGGGACTCAGCTCCTACAATGAGCAGTTCTTC.

As concerns this clone: Distinct nucleotide sequences in the sample also encode this CDR3. The gene calls are TRBV7-2 and TRBJ1-2, with D maybe TRBD1 (6 bases). V gave up 2 bases and J gave up 5 bases, with 6 bases separating them. The CDR3 length is 12 residues. Germline CDR1 is SGHTA and CDR2 is FQGNSA. The CDR3 spells CASSLQGYGYTF. The CDR3, as DNA: TGTGCCAGCAGCTTACAGGGGTATGGCTACACCTTC.

The chain recombines TRBV2 with TRBJ1-5; TRBD1 is a possible D gene (6 bases). Trimming cost V 5 bases and J 5 bases, with 13 bases left between them. There are 14 residues in the CDR3. Germline CDR1 is SNHLY and CDR2 is FYNNEI. The CDR3 spells CASSSDRRDQPQHF. The CDR3 coding sequence is TGTGCCAGCAGTTCCGACAGGCGAGATCAGCCCCAGCATTTT.

This clone was seen more than once but under ten times. The V call is TRBV9, the J call TRBJ2-3, with 12 nucleotides matching TRBD1. Germline CDR1 and CDR2: SGDLS and YYNGEE. The ends lost 3 bases at V and 5 bases at J; junction bases unmatched: 10. This CDR3 is 17 amino acids long. The CDR3 nucleotides are TGTGCCAGCAGCGCTACGGGACAGGGGGCGTTCGGAGATACGCAGTATTTT. This translates into CASSATGQGAFGDTQYF. The full variable domain, completed using reference TRBV9 and TRBJ2-3, is DSGVTQTPKHLITATGQRVTLRCSPRSGDLSVYWYQQSLDQGLQFLIQYYNGEERAKGNILERFSAQQFPDLHSELNLSSLELGDSALYFCASSATGQGAFGDTQYFGPGTRLTVL.

The gene calls are TRBV27 and TRBJ2-7, with 13 bases lining up with TRBD2. CDR1 and CDR2 (germline): MNHEY, SMNVEV (reference sequence). With V trimmed by 5 bases and J by 3 bases, 10 bases remained unmatched. The CDR3 contains 17 residues. CDR3 sequence (DNA): TGTGCCAGCAGTCCCCAGAGGGGACTAGCGGGGCACTACGAGCAGTACTTC. As protein: CASSPQRGLAGHYEQYF.

This clone has only a few counts. V and J are TRBV6-6 and TRBJ1-1; a possible D gene is TRBD1 (6 bases). Trimming left V 0 bases short and J 0 bases short, with 8 bases between. Germline values: CDR1 MNHNY, CDR2 SVGAGI (reference sequence). The CDR3 spans 15 residues. CDR3 in amino acids: CASSYSDSLNTEAFF. The CDR3 nucleotides are TGTGCCAGCAGTTACTCGGACAGCCTGAACACTGAAGCTTTCTTT.